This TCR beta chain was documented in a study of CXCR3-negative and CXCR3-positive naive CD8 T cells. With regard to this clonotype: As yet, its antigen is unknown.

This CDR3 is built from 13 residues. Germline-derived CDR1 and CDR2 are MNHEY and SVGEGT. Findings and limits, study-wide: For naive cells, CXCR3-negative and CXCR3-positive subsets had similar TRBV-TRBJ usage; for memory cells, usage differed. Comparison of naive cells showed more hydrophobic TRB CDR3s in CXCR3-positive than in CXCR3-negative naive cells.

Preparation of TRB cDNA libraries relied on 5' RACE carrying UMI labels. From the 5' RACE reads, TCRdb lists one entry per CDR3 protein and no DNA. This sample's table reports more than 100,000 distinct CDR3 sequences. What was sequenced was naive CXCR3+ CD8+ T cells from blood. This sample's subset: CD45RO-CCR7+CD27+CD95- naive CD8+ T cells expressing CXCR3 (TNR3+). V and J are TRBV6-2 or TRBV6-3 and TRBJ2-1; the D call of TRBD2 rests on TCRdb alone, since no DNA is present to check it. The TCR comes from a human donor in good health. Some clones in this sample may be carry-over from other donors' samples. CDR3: CASNSRGRNEQFF.